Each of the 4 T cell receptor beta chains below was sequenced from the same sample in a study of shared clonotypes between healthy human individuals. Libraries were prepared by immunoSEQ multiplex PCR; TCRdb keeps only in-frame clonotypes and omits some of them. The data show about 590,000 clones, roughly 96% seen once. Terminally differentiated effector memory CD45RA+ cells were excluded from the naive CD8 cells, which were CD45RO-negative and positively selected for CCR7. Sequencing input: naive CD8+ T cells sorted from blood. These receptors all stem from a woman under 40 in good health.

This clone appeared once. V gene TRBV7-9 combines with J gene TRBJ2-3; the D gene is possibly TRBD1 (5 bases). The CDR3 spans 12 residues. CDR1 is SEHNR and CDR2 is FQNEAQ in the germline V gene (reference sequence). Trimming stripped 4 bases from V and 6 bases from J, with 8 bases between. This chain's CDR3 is CASSWGDDTQYF. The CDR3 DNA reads TGTGCCAGCAGCTGGGGCGATGATACGCAGTATTTT.

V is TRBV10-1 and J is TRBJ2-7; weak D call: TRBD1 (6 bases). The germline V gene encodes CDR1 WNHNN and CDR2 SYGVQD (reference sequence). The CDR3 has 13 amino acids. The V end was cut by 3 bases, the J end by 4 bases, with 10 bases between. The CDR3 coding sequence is TGCGCCAGCAGTGAAGGGACATTTTACGAGCAGTACTTC. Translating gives CASSEGTFYEQYF.

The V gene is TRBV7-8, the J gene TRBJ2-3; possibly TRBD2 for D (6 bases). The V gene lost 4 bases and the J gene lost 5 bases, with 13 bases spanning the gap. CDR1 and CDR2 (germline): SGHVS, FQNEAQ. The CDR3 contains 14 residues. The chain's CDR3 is CASSSGLVQDTQYF. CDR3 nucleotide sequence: TGTGCCAGCAGCTCGGGACTTGTCCAAGATACGCAGTATTTT.

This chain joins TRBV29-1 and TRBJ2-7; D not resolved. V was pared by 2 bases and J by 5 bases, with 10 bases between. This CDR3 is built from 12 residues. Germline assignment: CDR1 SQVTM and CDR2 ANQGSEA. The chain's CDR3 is CSVEFLEDEQYF. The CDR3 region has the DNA TGCAGCGTTGAATTTCTAGAAGACGAGCAGTACTTC.